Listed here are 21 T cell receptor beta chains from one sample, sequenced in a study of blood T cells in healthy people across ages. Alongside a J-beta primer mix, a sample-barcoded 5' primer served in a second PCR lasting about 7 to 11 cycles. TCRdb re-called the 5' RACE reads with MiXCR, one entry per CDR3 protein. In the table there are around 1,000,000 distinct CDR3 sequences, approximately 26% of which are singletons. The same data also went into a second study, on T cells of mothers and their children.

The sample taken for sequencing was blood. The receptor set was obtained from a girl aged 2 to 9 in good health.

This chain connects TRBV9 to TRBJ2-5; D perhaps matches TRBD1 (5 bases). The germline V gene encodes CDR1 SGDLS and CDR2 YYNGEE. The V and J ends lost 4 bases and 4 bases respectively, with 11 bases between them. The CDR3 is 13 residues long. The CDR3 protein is CASSSQGLETQYF. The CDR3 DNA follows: TGTGCCAGCAGCTCCCAGGGTTTAGAGACCCAGTACTTC. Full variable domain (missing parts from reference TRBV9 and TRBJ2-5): DSGVTQTPKHLITATGQRVTLRCSPRSGDLSVYWYQQSLDQGLQFLIQYYNGEERAKGNILERFSAQQFPDLHSELNLSSLELGDSALYFCASSSQGLETQYFGPGTRLLVL.

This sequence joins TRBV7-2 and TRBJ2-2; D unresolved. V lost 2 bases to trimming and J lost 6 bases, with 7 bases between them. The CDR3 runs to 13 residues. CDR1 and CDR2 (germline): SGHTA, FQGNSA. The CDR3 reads CASSLPTAGELFF. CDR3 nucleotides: TGTGCCAGCAGCTTACCCACGGCCGGGGAGCTGTTTTTT.

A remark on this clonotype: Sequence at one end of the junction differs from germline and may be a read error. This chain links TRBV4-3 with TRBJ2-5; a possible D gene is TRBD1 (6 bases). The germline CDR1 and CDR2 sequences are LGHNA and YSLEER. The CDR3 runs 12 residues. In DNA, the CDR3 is TGCGCCAGCAGCCAAGATCGCGGGCAGGGGATCTTC. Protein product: CASSQDRGQGIF.

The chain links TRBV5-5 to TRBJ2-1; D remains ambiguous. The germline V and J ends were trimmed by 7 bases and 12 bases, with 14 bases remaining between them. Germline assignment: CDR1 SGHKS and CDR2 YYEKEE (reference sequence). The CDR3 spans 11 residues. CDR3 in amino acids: CASPDQPPQFF. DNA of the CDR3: TGTGCCAGCCCCGACCAGCCCCCGCAGTTCTTC.

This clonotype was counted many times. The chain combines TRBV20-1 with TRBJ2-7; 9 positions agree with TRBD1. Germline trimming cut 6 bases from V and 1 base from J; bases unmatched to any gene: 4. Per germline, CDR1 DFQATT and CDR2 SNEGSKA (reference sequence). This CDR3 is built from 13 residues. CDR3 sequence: CSALTGGSYEQYF. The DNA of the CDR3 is TGCAGTGCCCTGACAGGGGGATCCTACGAGCAGTACTTC.

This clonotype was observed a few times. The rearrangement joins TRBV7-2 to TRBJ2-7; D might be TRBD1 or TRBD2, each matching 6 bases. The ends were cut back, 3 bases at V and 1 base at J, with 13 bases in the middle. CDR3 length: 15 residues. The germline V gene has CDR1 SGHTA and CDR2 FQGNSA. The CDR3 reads CASSLGRGTSYEQYF. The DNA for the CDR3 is TGTGCCAGCAGCTTGGGCCGGGGGACATCCTACGAGCAGTACTTC.

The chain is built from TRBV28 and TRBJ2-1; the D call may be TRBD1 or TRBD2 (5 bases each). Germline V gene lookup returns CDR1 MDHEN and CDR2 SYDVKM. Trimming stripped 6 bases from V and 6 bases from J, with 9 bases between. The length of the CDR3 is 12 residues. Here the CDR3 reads CASSWDANEQFF. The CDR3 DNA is TGTGCCAGCAGCTGGGACGCCAATGAGCAGTTCTTC.

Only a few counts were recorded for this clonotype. The DNA for the CDR3 is TGTGCCAGCAGCCTGGGGATGGGTATGATTTACGAGCAGTACTTC. This encodes CASSLGMGMIYEQYF. The chain employs TRBV7-9 and TRBJ2-7; D is uncertain. The V gene lost 5 bases and the J gene lost 4 bases, with 18 bases spanning the gap. The CDR3 runs 15 residues. Looked up from germline, CDR1 is SEHNR and CDR2 is FQNEAQ (reference sequence). Full variable domain (outside the CDR3, taken from reference TRBV7-9 and TRBJ2-7): DTGVSQNPRHKITKRGQNVTFRCDPISEHNRLYWYRQTLGQGPEFLTYFQNEAQLEKSRLLSDRFSAERPKGSFSTLEIQRTEQGDSAMYLCASSLGMGMIYEQYFGPGTRLTVT.

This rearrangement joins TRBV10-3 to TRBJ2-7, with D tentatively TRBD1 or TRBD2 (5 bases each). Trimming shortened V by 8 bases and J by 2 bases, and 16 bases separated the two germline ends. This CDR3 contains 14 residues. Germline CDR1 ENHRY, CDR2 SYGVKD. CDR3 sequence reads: CAIGSLTVTYEQYF. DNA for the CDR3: TGTGCCATCGGGAGCTTGACAGTGACCTACGAGCAGTACTTC.

The CDR3 sequence: CASSQDLGGTEAFF. In nucleotides, the CDR3 is TGTGCCAGCAGCCAAGATCTGGGTGGGACTGAAGCTTTCTTT. The chain has TRBV4-2 and TRBJ1-1; no reliable D call. Per germline, CDR1 LGHNA and CDR2 YNFKEQ. With 0 bases removed from V and 5 bases from J, the gap between germline ends came to 10 bases. The CDR3 is 14 amino acids.

CDR3: CASRQGNSYEQYF. The CDR3 nucleotides are TGTGCCAGTAGACAGGGGAACTCCTACGAGCAGTACTTC. This chain links TRBV27 with TRBJ2-7; the match to TRBD1 covers 8 bases. Per germline, CDR1 MNHEY and CDR2 SMNVEV (reference sequence). This CDR3 region has 13 residues. The V gene end was trimmed by 9 bases and the J gene end by 0 bases; junction bases not matched to a gene: 4.

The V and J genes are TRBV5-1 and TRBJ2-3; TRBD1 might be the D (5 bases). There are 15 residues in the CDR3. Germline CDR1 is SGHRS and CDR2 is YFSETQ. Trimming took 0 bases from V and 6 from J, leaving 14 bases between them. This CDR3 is CASSLVRQGEDTQYF. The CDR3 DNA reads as TGCGCCAGCAGCTTGGTAAGGCAGGGTGAGGATACGCAGTATTTT.

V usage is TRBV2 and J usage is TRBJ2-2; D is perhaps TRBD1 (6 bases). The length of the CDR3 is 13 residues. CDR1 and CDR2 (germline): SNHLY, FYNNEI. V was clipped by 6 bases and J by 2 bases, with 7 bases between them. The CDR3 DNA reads TGTGCCAGCAGGGGGGCTAACACCGGGGAGCTGTTTTTT. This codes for CASRGANTGELFF. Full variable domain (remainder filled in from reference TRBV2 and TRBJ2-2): EPEVTQTPSHQVTQMGQEVILRCVPISNHLYFYWYRQILGQKVEFLVSFYNNEISEKSEIFDDQFSVERPDGSNFTLKIRSTKLEDSAMYFCASRGANTGELFFGEGSRLTVL.

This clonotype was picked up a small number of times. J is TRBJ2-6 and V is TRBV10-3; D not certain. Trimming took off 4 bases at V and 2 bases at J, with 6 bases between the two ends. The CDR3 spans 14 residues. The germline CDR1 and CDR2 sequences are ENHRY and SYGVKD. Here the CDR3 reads CAISGSPGANVLTF. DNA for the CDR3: TGTGCCATCAGTGGCTCCCCTGGGGCCAACGTCCTGACTTTC.

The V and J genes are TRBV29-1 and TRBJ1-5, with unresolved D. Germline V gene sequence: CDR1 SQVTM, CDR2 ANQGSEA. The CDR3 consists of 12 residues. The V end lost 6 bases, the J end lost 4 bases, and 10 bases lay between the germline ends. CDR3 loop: CSVAGINQPQHF. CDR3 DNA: TGCAGCGTGGCCGGGATAAATCAGCCCCAGCATTTT.

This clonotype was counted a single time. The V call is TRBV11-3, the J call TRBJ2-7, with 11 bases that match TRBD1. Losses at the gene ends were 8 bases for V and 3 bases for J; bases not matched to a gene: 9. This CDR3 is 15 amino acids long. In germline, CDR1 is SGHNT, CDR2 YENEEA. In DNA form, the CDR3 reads TGTGCCAGCGAGACCGGGGACAGGGGGTACTACGAGCAGTACTTC. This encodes CASETGDRGYYEQYF.

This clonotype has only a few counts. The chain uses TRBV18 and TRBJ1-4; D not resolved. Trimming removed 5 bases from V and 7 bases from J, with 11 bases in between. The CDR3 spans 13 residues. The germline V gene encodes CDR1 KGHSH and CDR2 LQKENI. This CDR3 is CASSKGSPEKLFF. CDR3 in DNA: TGTGCCAGCTCAAAAGGCAGCCCTGAAAAACTGTTTTTT.

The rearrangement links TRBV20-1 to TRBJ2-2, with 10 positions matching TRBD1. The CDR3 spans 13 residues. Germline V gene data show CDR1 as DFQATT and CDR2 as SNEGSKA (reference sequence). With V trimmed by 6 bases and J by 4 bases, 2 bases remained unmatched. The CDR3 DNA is TGCAGTGCGAGGACAGGGGGCACCGGGGAGCTGTTTTTT. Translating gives CSARTGGTGELFF.

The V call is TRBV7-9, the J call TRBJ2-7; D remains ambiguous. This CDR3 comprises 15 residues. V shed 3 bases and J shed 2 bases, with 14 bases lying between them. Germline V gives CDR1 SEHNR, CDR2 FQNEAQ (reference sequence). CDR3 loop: CASSFDATGTYEQYF. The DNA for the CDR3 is TGTGCCAGCAGCTTTGATGCTACGGGCACCTACGAGCAGTACTTC.

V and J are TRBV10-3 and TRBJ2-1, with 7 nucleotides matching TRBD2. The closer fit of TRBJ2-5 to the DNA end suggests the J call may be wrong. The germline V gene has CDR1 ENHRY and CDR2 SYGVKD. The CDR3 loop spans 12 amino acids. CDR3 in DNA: TGTGCCACCCAAGCGGGGCAAGAGACCCAGTACTTC. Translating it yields CATQAGQETQYF.

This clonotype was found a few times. This CDR3 reads CASSPLRNQETQYF. In DNA form, the CDR3 reads TGCGCCAGCAGCCCCCTGCGGAACCAAGAGACCCAGTACTTC. This rearrangement joins TRBV4-1 to TRBJ2-5; unclear D gene. There are 14 residues in the CDR3. CDR1 and CDR2 from the germline V gene are MGHRA and YSYEKL. V shed 4 bases and J shed 0 bases, with 9 bases lying between them.